Sequencing of this T cell receptor (beta chain) was carried out in a study of blood T cells in healthy people across ages. Comments on this clonotype: Its matching antigen is unknown.

Study-wide points: Among T cells, TCR beta diversity per million cells dropped roughly linearly as age rose.

It was with a sample-barcoded 5' primer and a J-beta primer mix that a second PCR of about 6 to 12 cycles was run. The authors tagged each cDNA molecule using a template-switch adaptor with 12 random nucleotides. TCRdb reprocessed the 5' RACE reads with MiXCR, giving one entry per CDR3 protein. This table holds about 780,000 distinct CDR3 sequences, about 46% found once. The donors, all healthy, were Caucasians living in Russia, aged roughly 6 to 100. This CDR3 contains 14 residues. V was cut by 6 bases and J by 2 bases, with 11 bases left in between. CDR1 is MNHEY, CDR2 SVGAGI, per germline. Material for sequencing was blood. The V and J genes are TRBV6-5 and TRBJ1-5; D gene unclear. This sequence originates from an elderly man in good health. CDR3 amino acids: CASRRSSGNQPQHF. The CDR3 DNA reads as TGTGCCAGCAGGCGTTCTTCGGGCAATCAGCCCCAGCATTTT.